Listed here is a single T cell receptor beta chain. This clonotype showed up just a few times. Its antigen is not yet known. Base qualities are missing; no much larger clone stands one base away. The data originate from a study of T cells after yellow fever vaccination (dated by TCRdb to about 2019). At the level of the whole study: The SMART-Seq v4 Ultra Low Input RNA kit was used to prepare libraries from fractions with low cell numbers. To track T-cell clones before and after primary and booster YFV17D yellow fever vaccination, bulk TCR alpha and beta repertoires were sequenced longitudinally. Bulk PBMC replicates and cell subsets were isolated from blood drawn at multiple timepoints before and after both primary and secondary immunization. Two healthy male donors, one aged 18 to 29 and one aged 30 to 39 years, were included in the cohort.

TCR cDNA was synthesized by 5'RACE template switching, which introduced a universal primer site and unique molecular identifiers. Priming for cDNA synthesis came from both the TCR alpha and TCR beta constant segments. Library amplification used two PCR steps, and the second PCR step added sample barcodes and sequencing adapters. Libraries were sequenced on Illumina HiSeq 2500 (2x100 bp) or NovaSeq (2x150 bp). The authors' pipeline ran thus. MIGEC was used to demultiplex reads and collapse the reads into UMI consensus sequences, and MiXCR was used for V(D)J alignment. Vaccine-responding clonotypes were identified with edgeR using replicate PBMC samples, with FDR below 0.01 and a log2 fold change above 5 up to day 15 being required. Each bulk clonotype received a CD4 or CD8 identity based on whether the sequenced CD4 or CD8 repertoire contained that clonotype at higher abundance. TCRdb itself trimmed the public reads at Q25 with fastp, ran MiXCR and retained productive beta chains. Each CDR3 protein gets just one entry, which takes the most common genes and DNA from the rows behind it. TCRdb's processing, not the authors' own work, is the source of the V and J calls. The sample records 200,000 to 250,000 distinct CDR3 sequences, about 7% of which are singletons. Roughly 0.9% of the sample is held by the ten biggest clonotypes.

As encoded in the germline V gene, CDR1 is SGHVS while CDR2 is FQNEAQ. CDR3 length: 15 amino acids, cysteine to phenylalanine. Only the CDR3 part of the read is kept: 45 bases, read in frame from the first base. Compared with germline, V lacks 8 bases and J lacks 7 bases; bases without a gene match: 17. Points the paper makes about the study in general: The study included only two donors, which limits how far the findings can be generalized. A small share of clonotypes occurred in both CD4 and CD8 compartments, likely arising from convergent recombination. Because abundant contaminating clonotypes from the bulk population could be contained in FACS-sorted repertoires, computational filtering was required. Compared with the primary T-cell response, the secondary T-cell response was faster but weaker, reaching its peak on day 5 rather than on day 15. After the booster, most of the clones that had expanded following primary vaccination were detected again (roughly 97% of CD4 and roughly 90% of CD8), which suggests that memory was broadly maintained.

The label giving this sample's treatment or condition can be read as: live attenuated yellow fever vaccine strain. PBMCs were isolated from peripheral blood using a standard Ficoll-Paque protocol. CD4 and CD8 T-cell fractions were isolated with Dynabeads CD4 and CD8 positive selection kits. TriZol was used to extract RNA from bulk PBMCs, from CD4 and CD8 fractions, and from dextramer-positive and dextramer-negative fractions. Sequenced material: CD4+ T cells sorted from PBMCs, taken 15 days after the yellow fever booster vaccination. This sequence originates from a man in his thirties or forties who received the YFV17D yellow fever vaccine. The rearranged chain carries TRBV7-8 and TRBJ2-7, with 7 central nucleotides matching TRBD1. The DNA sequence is TGTGCCAGCGGGTTAAGGACAGGCCCATCGATTGAGCAGTACTTC. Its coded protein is CASGLRTGPSIEQYF.